What follows are 23 T cell receptor beta chains derived from one specimen sequenced in a study of a mutant IDH1 vaccine in newly diagnosed glioma (TCRdb year 2021). No antigen has been identified for these receptors. To prepare the library, the immunoSEQ multiplex PCR assay was applied. Drawn from immuneACCESS, this table holds only the in-frame rearrangements with V and J called that TCRdb kept. Clones are partly lost; checked studies trace under half to an unresolved V gene and leave the rest unexplained. This sample has 35,000 to 45,000 clones in its table, and around 81% of those were observed once. The ten largest make up about 6.3% of the sample. Taken with the paper, the label for time point translates to: week 23, last vaccination. Each vaccine dose, consisting of 300 ug of a 20-mer mutant IDH1 peptide in Montanide, was administered subcutaneously with topical imiquimod. The specimen comprised PBMCs, sampled from a glioma patient whose treatment included an IDH1 peptide vaccine. The receptors were sampled from a woman aged 40 to 50 with glioma. Some clones in this sample may be carry-over from other donors' samples.

This clone was recorded once. The chain combines TRBV18 with TRBJ1-1; TRBD1 matches 7 bases. This CDR3 is 13 amino acids long. V was clipped by 6 bases and J by 1 base; unmatched bases: 2. Germline V gives CDR1 KGHSH, CDR2 LQKENI. This CDR3 is CASSGQKNTEAFF. The CDR3 DNA sequence: TGTGCCAGCTCGGGACAGAAGAACACTGAAGCTTTCTTT.

The V gene is TRBV7-9, the J gene TRBJ1-6; TRBD1 might be the D (5 bases). The CDR3 contains 15 residues. Per germline, CDR1 SEHNR and CDR2 FQNEAQ (reference sequence). Between the trimmed V and J ends, which lost 2 bases and 9 bases, there was a span of 14 bases. CDR3 sequence reads: CASSLQRGFISPLHF. The CDR3 DNA is TGTGCCAGCAGCTTACAGAGGGGATTTATTTCACCCCTCCACTTT.

This chain links TRBV29-1 with TRBJ1-2, with 9 bases identical to TRBD1. The J segment lost 4 bases and the V segment lost 3 bases, leaving 3 bases of the junction unmatched. In germline, CDR1 is SQVTM, CDR2 ANQGSEA. This CDR3 is built from 13 residues. The CDR3 loop reads CSVDLTGGYGYTF. CDR3 in DNA: TGCAGCGTTGACTTGACAGGGGGCTATGGCTACACCTTC.

V and J are TRBV10-3 and TRBJ1-2; D is uncertain. The CDR3 sequence is 14 residues long. V was trimmed by 0 bases and J by 3 bases, leaving 8 bases between them. Germline loops: CDR1 ENHRY, CDR2 SYGVKD. CDR3 sequence reads: CAISESPGDYGYTF. In nucleotides, the CDR3 is TGTGCCATCAGTGAGTCGCCAGGAGACTATGGCTACACCTTC.

This chain links TRBV2 with TRBJ2-6; D is unresolved. There are 13 residues in the CDR3. Trimming cost V 7 bases and J 2 bases, with 6 bases left between them. Germline loops: CDR1 SNHLY, CDR2 FYNNEI. This CDR3 is CASMATGANVLTF. As DNA, the CDR3 is TGTGCCAGCATGGCAACTGGGGCCAACGTCCTGACTTTC.

The gene calls are TRBV25-1 and TRBJ1-2; D ambiguous. The length of the CDR3 is 16 residues. The V and J ends lost 4 bases and 0 bases respectively, with 15 bases between them. CDR1 MGHDK and CDR2 SYGVNS come from the germline V gene. The CDR3 sequence is CASSGRVGLANYGYTF. CDR3 bases: TGTGCCAGCAGTGGGCGTGTTGGGTTAGCTAACTATGGCTACACCTTC.

The genes are TRBV4-1 and TRBJ1-4; D is undetermined. Germline assignment: CDR1 MGHRA and CDR2 YSYEKL. The V and J ends lost 7 bases and 3 bases respectively, with 15 bases between them. The CDR3 sequence is 15 residues long. CDR3 in amino acids: CASNLAEGPNEKLFF. For the CDR3, the DNA is TGCGCCAGCAACCTAGCGGAAGGCCCTAATGAAAAACTGTTTTTT.

The gene calls are TRBV29-1 and TRBJ2-1, with D perhaps matching TRBD1 (6 bases). Germline CDR1 and CDR2: SQVTM and ANQGSEA. This CDR3 is built from 16 residues. The V end lost 6 bases, the J end lost 7 bases, and 25 bases lay between the germline ends. CDR3 nucleotide sequence: TGCAGCGTCGACCCCCGGGACCCACGAAGGGGGAATGAGCAGTTCTTC. Amino acids: CSVDPRDPRRGNEQFF.

This clone occurred a few times. The chain carries TRBV5-1 and TRBJ2-1; D tentatively reads TRBD1 or TRBD2 (5 bases each). Deletions cut 7 bases from V and 6 bases from J, with 11 bases between. The CDR3 loop spans 12 amino acids. The germline V gene encodes CDR1 SGHRS and CDR2 YFSETQ. CDR3 nucleotides: TGCGCCAGCTGGGAGAGGGGCAATGAGCAGTTCTTC. Its translation: CASWERGNEQFF. Supplemented by reference TRBV5-1 and TRBJ2-1, the full variable domain reads KAGVTQTPRYLIKTRGQQVTLSCSPISGHRSVSWYQQTPGQGLQFLFEYFSETQRNKGNFPGRFSGRQFSNSRSEMNVSTLELGDSALYLCASWERGNEQFFGPGTRLTVL.

Details on this clone: Other DNA variants within this sample encode the same CDR3. The rearrangement uses TRBV5-4 and TRBJ2-7; tentatively, D is TRBD2 (6 bases). From germline, CDR1 is SGHNT and CDR2 YYREEE (reference sequence). The CDR3 runs to 13 residues. V was trimmed by 1 base and J by 4 bases, leaving 9 bases between them. CDR3 coding DNA: TGTGCCAGCAGCTTGCGGGGAGGATACGAGCAGTACTTC. Its translation: CASSLRGGYEQYF.

The J gene is TRBJ1-5, the V gene TRBV19; perhaps TRBD1 as D (6 bases). The germline V and J ends were trimmed by 1 base and 3 bases, with 13 bases remaining between them. The CDR3 length is 16 residues. CDR1 and CDR2 (germline): LNHDA, SQIVND (reference sequence). In DNA form, the CDR3 reads TGTGCCAGTAGTATAGGGGGGGGCAGACCCAATCAGCCCCAGCATTTT. Translated: CASSIGGGRPNQPQHF.

J is TRBJ2-2 and V is TRBV4-3, with D possibly being TRBD1 or TRBD2 (5 bases each). V lost 7 bases and J lost 2, with 17 bases in between. The CDR3 covers 16 residues. Germline loops: CDR1 LGHNA, CDR2 YSLEER. Written as DNA, the CDR3 is TGCGCCAGCACCCCCGGGTGGGGGTCTAACACCGGGGAGCTGTTTTTT. As protein: CASTPGWGSNTGELFF.

The table lists this clone with a few counts. The CDR3 DNA sequence: TGTGCCAGCAGCCAAAACGGACGGATGAACACTGAAGCTTTCTTT. Translated: CASSQNGRMNTEAFF. This chain uses TRBV4-2 with TRBJ1-1; D call uncertain. Germline CDR1 and CDR2: LGHNA and YNFKEQ. This CDR3 has 15 amino acids. V lost 2 bases and J lost 0, with 10 bases in between.

This chain joins TRBV6-6 and TRBJ2-7, with 7 bases fitting TRBD2. Germline CDR1 is MNHNY and CDR2 is SVGAGI (reference sequence). The J segment lost 7 bases and the V segment lost 10 bases, leaving 7 bases of the junction unmatched. This CDR3 is built from 11 residues. The CDR3 sequence: CATFLGGEQYF. CDR3 coding DNA: TGTGCCACCTTCCTCGGGGGGGAGCAGTACTTC.

The V and J genes are TRBV6-4 and TRBJ2-3; D is undetermined. V lost 4 bases and J 3 bases, leaving 14 bases between the germline ends. Germline V CDR1 and CDR2: MRHNA, SNTAGT. The CDR3 has 15 amino acids. CDR3 nucleotide sequence: TGTGCCAGCAGTGCCAACGGCGACGGGACAGATACGCAGTATTTT. Translating gives CASSANGDGTDTQYF.

The chain uses TRBV18 and TRBJ1-2; tentative D call: TRBD1 (5 bases). Trimming took off 2 bases at V and 0 bases at J, with 13 bases between the two ends. Looked up from germline, CDR1 is KGHSH and CDR2 is LQKENI. This CDR3 contains 16 residues. The CDR3 loop reads CASSPMEGSANYGYTF. The CDR3, as DNA: TGTGCCAGCTCACCAATGGAGGGGTCGGCTAACTATGGCTACACCTTC. Together with reference TRBV18 and TRBJ1-2, the CDR3 gives the full variable domain: NAGVMQNPRHLVRRRGQEARLRCSPMKGHSHVYWYRQLPEEGLKFMVYLQKENIIDESGMPKERFSAEFPKEGPSILRIQQVVRGDSAAYFCASSPMEGSANYGYTFGSGTRLTVV.

The rearrangement uses TRBV5-1 and TRBJ2-5; no clear D gene. V shed 5 bases and J shed 3 bases, with 14 bases lying between them. Germline values: CDR1 SGHRS, CDR2 YFSETQ. CDR3 length: 14 amino acids. CDR3: CASRLTQLKETQYF. CDR3 in DNA: TGCGCCAGCAGATTGACACAATTAAAAGAGACCCAGTACTTC.

The chain carries TRBV4-3 and TRBJ1-2; 9 positions agree with TRBD1. Germline-derived CDR1 and CDR2 are LGHNA and YSLEER. Trimming took 4 bases from V and 8 from J; bases not matched to a gene: 11. The CDR3 is made up of 15 amino acids. The CDR3 sequence: CASSPLRVDRGGYTF. Here the CDR3 DNA reads TGCGCCAGCAGCCCTCTCCGAGTGGACAGGGGAGGCTACACCTTC.

CDR3 DNA: TGTGCCAGAAGCTTGGGTTCGAAGGGCACTTGGGACTATGGCTACACCTTC. Its translation: CARSLGSKGTWDYGYTF. This chain links TRBV5-3 with TRBJ1-2, with D unresolved. TRBV5-3 is classed as an ORF, of uncertain function. The CDR3 runs to 17 residues. The V end lost 0 bases, the J end lost 3 bases, and 18 bases lay between the germline ends.

V gene TRBV4-2 combines with J gene TRBJ2-7, with D hard to call. CDR1 and CDR2 from the germline V gene are LGHNA and YNFKEQ. The CDR3 is 14 amino acids. V was pared by 2 bases and J by 0 bases, with 8 bases between. The CDR3 nucleotides are TGTGCCAGCAGCCAATCCCGAACCTCCTACGAGCAGTACTTC. This codes for CASSQSRTSYEQYF.

The chain links TRBV5-1 to TRBJ2-7, with TRBD2 matching 7 bases. Germline V gene lookup returns CDR1 SGHRS and CDR2 YFSETQ. The CDR3 runs to 14 residues. Trimming took 1 base from V and 5 from J; bases not matched to a gene: 6. The CDR3 loop is CASSLYDSGDEQYF. The CDR3 DNA sequence: TGCGCCAGCAGCTTGTACGACAGCGGGGACGAGCAGTACTTC.

The sample holds a few counts of this clone. The chain has TRBV6-1 and TRBJ1-1, with D perhaps matching TRBD1 (6 bases). The V end lost 6 bases, the J end lost 3 bases, and 14 bases lay between the germline ends. CDR1 and CDR2 (germline): MNHNS, SASEGT. This CDR3 has 14 residues. The CDR3 sequence: CASSGQAGDTEAFF. Written as DNA, the CDR3 is TGTGCCAGCAGCGGGCAGGCAGGGGACACTGAAGCTTTCTTT.

Only a few counts were recorded for this clone. The DNA of the CDR3 is TGCGCCAGCAGCCCCCCCATCTCCGAGCAGTACTTC. Its translation is CASSPPISEQYF. The chain is built from TRBV5-1 and TRBJ2-7; D remains unclear. V was trimmed by 4 bases and J by 6 bases, leaving 11 bases between them. The CDR3 runs to 12 residues. From germline, CDR1 is SGHRS and CDR2 YFSETQ.